Listed here are 12 T cell receptor beta chains from one sample, sequenced in a study of vaccination and CD4 T cells after COVID-19. These TCRs' antigens remain unknown. The treatment here: 10-day PBMC culture with coronavirus spike peptide pools or control peptides (ViraFEST assay). CD4+ T-cell collection from the unexposed donor predated the COVID-19 pandemic (2011-2018). CD4+ T cells that had been cultured provided DNA sequenced with the Oncomine TCR Beta short-read assay. TCRdb redid the calling of the PCR reads with MiXCR, one entry per CDR3 protein. The repertoire holds some 6,900 distinct CDR3 sequences, with around 31% as singletons. What was sequenced was CD4+ T cells from blood, cultured in vitro. Every receptor here comes from a human donor in good health.

The sample holds a few counts of this clonotype. The chain combines TRBV6-5 with TRBJ1-2, with a possible D match to TRBD1 (6 bases). From germline, CDR1 is MNHEY and CDR2 SVGAGI. The CDR3 runs 16 residues. V was trimmed by 0 bases and J by 10 bases, leaving 21 bases between them. As DNA, the CDR3 is TGTGCCAGCAGTTACTCCGGGCGGGTTGAGGGGGGTTTCTACACCTTC. Translation: CASSYSGRVEGGFYTF.

The chain is built from TRBV30 and TRBJ1-6; D may be TRBD1 (5 bases). Germline CDR1 GTSNPN, CDR2 SVGIG (reference sequence). This CDR3 comprises 13 residues. V lost 2 bases and J lost 9, with 11 bases in between. CDR3 DNA sequence: TGTGCCTGGAGTCCGGGGGTCAGTTCACCCCTCCACTTT. Residues: CAWSPGVSSPLHF.

Only a few counts were recorded for this clonotype. The V call is TRBV7-3, the J call TRBJ2-3; 9 bases match TRBD2. Trimming cost V 1 base and J 4 bases; bases outside gene matches: 0. In germline, CDR1 is SGHTA, CDR2 FQGTGA. This CDR3 contains 14 residues. CDR3 protein: CASSLSGGADTQYF. CDR3 nucleotides: TGTGCCAGCAGCTTAAGCGGGGGGGCAGATACGCAGTATTTT.

This clonotype has a handful of counts. V gene TRBV20-1 combines with J gene TRBJ2-2; 13 nucleotides agree with TRBD2. The CDR3 runs to 16 residues. The germline V gene has CDR1 DFQATT and CDR2 SNEGSKA (reference sequence). V was clipped by 6 bases and J by 1 base; unmatched bases: 5. The CDR3 reads CSAYRLAGGNTGELFF. Written as DNA, the CDR3 is TGCAGTGCGTATCGACTAGCGGGGGGGAACACCGGGGAGCTGTTTTTT.

V gene TRBV27 combines with J gene TRBJ2-1; 10 bases match TRBD2. Germline V gives CDR1 MNHEY, CDR2 SMNVEV (reference sequence). The CDR3 is 14 amino acids. V shed 4 bases, J shed 6 bases, and the junction held 3 bases outside the gene matches. The CDR3 DNA reads as TGTGCCAGCAGTTCTAGCGGGGGTTTCAATGAGCAGTTCTTC. Translated, it gives CASSSSGGFNEQFF.

This rearrangement joins TRBV7-2 to TRBJ2-7; 9 bases agree with TRBD1. The CDR3 runs to 15 residues. Germline assignment: CDR1 SGHTA and CDR2 FQGNSA. V was pared by 4 bases and J by 2 bases, with 6 bases of the junction left unmatched. The CDR3 spells CASSSPGQGTYEQYF. In DNA form, the CDR3 reads TGTGCCAGCAGCTCACCGGGACAGGGAACCTACGAGCAGTACTTC.

The V gene is TRBV11-2, the J gene TRBJ1-2; D ambiguous. V was trimmed by 3 bases and J by 2 bases, leaving 13 bases between them. Germline lookup yields CDR1 SGHAT and CDR2 FQNNGV. The CDR3 spans 15 residues. The CDR3 bases are TGTGCCAGCAGCTTTGTCCGAGATTGGAACTATGGCTACACCTTC. This sequence encodes CASSFVRDWNYGYTF.

This clonotype showed up just a few times. The chain uses TRBV6-5 and TRBJ1-2; 10 nucleotides agree with TRBD1. Trimming removed 2 bases from V and 7 bases from J; junction bases left unmatched: 4. CDR3 size: 14 residues. Germline assignment: CDR1 MNHEY and CDR2 SVGAGI. The CDR3 coding sequence is TGTGCCAGCAGTTACCTCGGGACAGGGGTTGGCTACACCTTC. Protein product: CASSYLGTGVGYTF.

The chain combines TRBV6-1 with TRBJ2-7; the D gene could be TRBD1 or TRBD2 (5 bases each). Trimming shortened V by 7 bases and J by 0 bases, and 10 bases separated the two germline ends. This CDR3 contains 13 residues. From germline, CDR1 is MNHNS and CDR2 SASEGT. CDR3 nucleotide sequence: TGTGCCAGCACCCCCGGGGCCTCCTACGAGCAGTACTTC. It specifies CASTPGASYEQYF.

The chain employs TRBV11-2 and TRBJ2-1, with TRBD2 matching over 7 bases. CDR1 is SGHAT, CDR2 FQNNGV, per germline. The CDR3 totals 15 residues. Unmatched junction bases numbered 8, after V lost 1 base and J lost 8 bases. Here the CDR3 reads CASSLVTGGFYEQFF. The CDR3 DNA reads TGTGCCAGCAGCTTAGTAACGGGGGGATTCTATGAGCAGTTCTTC.

In its sample, this clonotype was seen a few times. The chain is built from TRBV7-9 and TRBJ1-1; D uncertain. The CDR3 loop spans 12 amino acids. Germline CDR1 SEHNR, CDR2 FQNEAQ (reference sequence). V lost 2 bases and J lost 6, with 7 bases in between. CDR3 coding DNA: TGTGCCAGCAGCTTACGACACCCTGAAGCTTTCTTT. Its protein is CASSLRHPEAFF.

This clonotype was counted a few times. The CDR3 DNA follows: TGTGCCAGCAGTTTAGAGGGGACCGGGCGTGAGCAGTTCTTC. This encodes CASSLEGTGREQFF. This chain links TRBV12-3 or TRBV12-4 with TRBJ2-1; D is perhaps TRBD1 or TRBD2 (5 bases each). This CDR3 has 14 residues. The V end was cut by 1 base, the J end by 9 bases, with 13 bases between.